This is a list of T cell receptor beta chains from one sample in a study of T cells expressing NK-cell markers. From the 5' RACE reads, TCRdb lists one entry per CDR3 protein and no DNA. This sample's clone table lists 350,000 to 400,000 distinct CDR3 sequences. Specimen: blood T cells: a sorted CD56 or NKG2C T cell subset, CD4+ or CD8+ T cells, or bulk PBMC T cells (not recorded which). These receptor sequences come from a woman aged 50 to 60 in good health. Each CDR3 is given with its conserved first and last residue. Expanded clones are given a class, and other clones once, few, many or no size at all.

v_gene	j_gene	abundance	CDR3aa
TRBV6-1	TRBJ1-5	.	CASRMQGGRPQHF
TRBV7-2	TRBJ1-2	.	CASSLASGSTNYGYTF
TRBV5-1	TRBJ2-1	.	CASSLDTGFLDEQFF
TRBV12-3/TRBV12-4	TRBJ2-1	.	CASTLLPRNEQFF
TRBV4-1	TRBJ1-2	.	CASSQEGRGSYGYTF
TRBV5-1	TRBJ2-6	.	CASSSNRQGWGGANVLTF
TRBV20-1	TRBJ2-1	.	CSAPDTYNEQFF
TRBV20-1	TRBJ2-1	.	CSARDLSREGYNEQFF
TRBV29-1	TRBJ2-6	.	CSANIRGQAASGANVLTF
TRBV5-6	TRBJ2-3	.	CASSLDGTTVDTQYF
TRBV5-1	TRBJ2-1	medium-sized	CASSFGDNEQFF
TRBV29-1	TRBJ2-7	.	CSVRGLAGTGEQYF
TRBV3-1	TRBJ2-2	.	CASSQGGSFANTGELFF
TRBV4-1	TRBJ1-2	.	CASSQVWGGGDGYTF
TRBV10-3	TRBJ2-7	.	CAISESLSGSSYEQYF
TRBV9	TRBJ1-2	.	CASSVEGTGYGYTF
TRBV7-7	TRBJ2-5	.	CASSRGLAAETQYF
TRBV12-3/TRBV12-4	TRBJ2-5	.	CASRASGRGVQETQYF
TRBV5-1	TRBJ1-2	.	CASSGTGVAAPYGYTF
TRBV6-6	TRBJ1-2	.	CASSPPRTGDYGYTF
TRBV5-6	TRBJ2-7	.	CASSRGTSGRMYEQYF
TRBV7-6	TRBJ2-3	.	CASSLVPRTDTQYF
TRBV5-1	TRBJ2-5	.	CASSHLGPGQPETQYF
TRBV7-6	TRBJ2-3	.	CASSLPASGSPDTQYF
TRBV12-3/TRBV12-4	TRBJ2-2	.	CASTSWTGKVAGELFF
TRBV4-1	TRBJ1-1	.	CASSPYVGSEAFF
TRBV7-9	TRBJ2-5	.	CASSSLDREYETQYF
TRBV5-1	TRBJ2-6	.	CASSPVGRGPGARFSGANVLTF
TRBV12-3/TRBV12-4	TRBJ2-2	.	CASTRLIGGDGELFF
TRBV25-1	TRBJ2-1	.	CASSEHKQPPYNEQFF
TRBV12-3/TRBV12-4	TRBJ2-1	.	CASVGEVYEQFF
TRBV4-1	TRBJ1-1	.	CASSPTDRGLNTEAFF
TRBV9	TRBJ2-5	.	CASSTLAGEETQYF
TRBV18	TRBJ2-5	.	CASSPRETETQYF
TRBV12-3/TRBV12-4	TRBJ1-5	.	CASSLGWARSNQPQHF
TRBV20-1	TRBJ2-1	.	CSALIKRVSEQFF